The 20 T cell receptor beta chains below were found in one sample sequenced in a study of T cells after yellow fever vaccination. TCRdb passed the 5' RACE reads through MiXCR, listing each CDR3 protein once. This repertoire shows about 210,000 distinct CDR3 sequences, 2.5% to 3.5% found once; its top ten account for about 3.3%. The source was CD4+ T cells sorted from PBMCs, collected 10 days after the yellow fever booster vaccination. Receptors were obtained from a man aged 18 to 30 who received the YFV17D yellow fever vaccine.

Many counts were recorded for this clonotype. The V and J genes are TRBV29-1 and TRBJ1-1, with a tentative D call TRBD1 (5 bases). V was clipped by 4 bases and J by 5 bases, with 11 bases between them. This CDR3 region has 12 residues. CDR1 and CDR2 (germline): SQVTM, ANQGSEA. CDR3 amino acids: CSVGQGDTEAFF. The CDR3 DNA reads as TGCAGCGTTGGTCAGGGAGATACTGAAGCTTTCTTT. The full variable domain, in which reference TRBV29-1 and TRBJ1-1 provide the parts outside the CDR3, is SAVISQKPSRDICQRGTSLTIQCQVDSQVTMMFWYRQQPGQSLTLIATANQGSEATYESGFVIDKFPISRPNLTFSTLTVSNMSPEDSSIYLCSVGQGDTEAFFGQGTRLTVV.

This clonotype was observed at least ten times. V is TRBV20-1 and J is TRBJ2-1; D possibly uses TRBD1 or TRBD2 (5 bases each). Germline CDR1 is DFQATT and CDR2 is SNEGSKA (reference sequence). The V end lost 5 bases, the J end lost 11 bases, and 16 bases lay between the germline ends. There are 12 residues in the CDR3. The CDR3 spells CSARRDVNKQFF. As DNA, the CDR3 is TGCAGTGCTCGCCGGGACGTAAATAAGCAGTTCTTC.

This clonotype occurred many times. The chain employs TRBV7-3 and TRBJ1-1, with D possibly matching TRBD1 (6 bases). The CDR3 is 16 amino acids. V dropped 3 bases and J dropped 0 bases, with 14 bases sitting between them. Germline CDR1 and CDR2: SGHTA and FQGTGA. CDR3 sequence reads: CASSFRDNLVNTEAFF. CDR3 DNA: TGTGCCAGCAGCTTCAGGGACAACCTGGTGAACACTGAAGCTTTCTTT. Full variable domain (outside the CDR3, taken from reference TRBV7-3 and TRBJ1-1): GAGVSQTPSNKVTEKGKYVELRCDPISGHTALYWYRQSLGQGPEFLIYFQGTGAADDSGLPNDRFFAVRPEGSVSTLKIQRTERGDSAVYLCASSFRDNLVNTEAFFGQGTRLTVV.

This clonotype was recorded a few times. The V and J genes are TRBV4-1 and TRBJ1-2, with D possibly TRBD1 on 6 matching bases. The CDR3 runs 14 residues. Germline V gene lookup returns CDR1 MGHRA and CDR2 YSYEKL. The V gene lost 1 base and the J gene lost 0 bases, with 6 bases spanning the gap. CDR3 sequence: CASSQGQANYGYTF. The DNA of the CDR3 is TGCGCCAGCAGCCAAGGACAGGCTAACTATGGCTACACCTTC.

This clonotype turned up a few times. V is TRBV30 and J is TRBJ2-3, with 10 nucleotides matching TRBD2. This CDR3 contains 12 residues. The J segment lost 6 bases and the V segment lost 4 bases, leaving 1 base of the junction unmatched. Germline V gene data show CDR1 as GTSNPN and CDR2 as SVGIG (reference sequence). The CDR3 spells CAWTSGGDTQYF. The CDR3 DNA follows: TGTGCCTGGACTAGCGGGGGCGATACGCAGTATTTT.

In this sample, this clonotype turned up a few times. The rearrangement joins TRBV5-4 to TRBJ2-1, with a possible D match to TRBD2 (7 bases). The V and J ends lost 4 bases and 5 bases respectively, with 16 bases between them. Per the germline V gene, CDR1 is SGHNT and CDR2 is YYREEE (reference sequence). The CDR3 spans 15 residues. Here the CDR3 reads CASSQGGGAHNEQFF. In DNA, the CDR3 is TGTGCCAGCAGCCAAGGGGGGGGCGCGCACAATGAGCAGTTCTTC.

A note on this clonotype: One end of the junction is discordant with germline, which a read error may explain. The V and J genes are TRBV12-3 or TRBV12-4 and TRBJ2-3; D is ambiguous. CDR3 size: 15 residues. DNA of the CDR3: TGTGCCAGCAGCTTAGATTTAGGGTTCACAGATACGCAGTATTTT. It codes for CASSLDLGFTDTQYF.

The table lists this clonotype with a few counts. The V gene is TRBV30, the J gene TRBJ1-1; D unclear. The CDR3 has 11 amino acids. V was trimmed by 2 bases and J by 5 bases, leaving 6 bases between them. Germline CDR1 GTSNPN, CDR2 SVGIG (reference sequence). The CDR3 sequence: CAWSRGTEAFF. In DNA, the CDR3 is TGTGCCTGGAGTCGTGGGACTGAAGCTTTCTTT.

This clonotype was observed a handful of times. This chain links TRBV20-1 with TRBJ2-7; 15 bases map to TRBD2. The CDR3 loop spans 16 amino acids. In germline, CDR1 is DFQATT, CDR2 SNEGSKA (reference sequence). V gave up 3 bases and J gave up 6 bases; unmatched junction bases: 9. The DNA of the CDR3 is TGCAGTGCTAGCGGACTAGCGGGGGGGGATCCCTTCGAGCAGTACTTC. Its protein is CSASGLAGGDPFEQYF.

This clonotype came up many times. V and J are TRBV6-5 and TRBJ1-1; D possibly corresponds to TRBD1 (5 bases). Per germline, CDR1 MNHEY and CDR2 SVGAGI. V shed 2 bases and J shed 10 bases, with 8 bases lying between them. This CDR3 contains 11 residues. As DNA, the CDR3 is TGTGCCAGCAGTTACGGGGGACCAGCTTTCTTT. This codes for CASSYGGPAFF.

There are many counts of this clonotype. V usage is TRBV7-9 and J usage is TRBJ2-5, with 8 bases lining up with TRBD2. The CDR3 has 14 residues. Germline CDR1 and CDR2: SEHNR and FQNEAQ (reference sequence). The J segment lost 5 bases and the V segment lost 2 bases, leaving 4 bases of the junction unmatched. In DNA form, the CDR3 reads TGTGCCAGCAGCTTAATATCTAGCGGGGAGACCCAGTACTTC. It yields the protein CASSLISSGETQYF.

This clonotype occurred a few times. V usage is TRBV6-6 and J usage is TRBJ1-2, with 8 bases aligning to TRBD1. The V segment lost 2 bases and the J segment 4 bases; nucleotides outside the gene matches: 6. CDR1 and CDR2 (germline): MNHNY, SVGAGI (reference sequence). The CDR3 extends over 15 amino acids. This CDR3 is CASSYEPGQVYGYTF. In DNA form, the CDR3 reads TGTGCCAGCAGTTACGAACCGGGACAGGTCTATGGCTACACCTTC.

The sample holds a few counts of this clonotype. J is TRBJ2-7 and V is TRBV20-1; D not resolved. V shed 3 bases and J shed 4 bases, with 13 bases lying between them. The CDR3 sequence is 13 residues long. The germline gives CDR1 DFQATT, CDR2 SNEGSKA (reference sequence). Here the CDR3 DNA reads TGCAGTGCTAGCCCACCCAACCGTTACGAGCAGTACTTC. Amino acid sequence: CSASPPNRYEQYF.

This clonotype was seen many times. J is TRBJ1-1 and V is TRBV6-6; 8 bases map to TRBD1. Germline values: CDR1 MNHNY, CDR2 SVGAGI (reference sequence). The CDR3 runs to 13 residues. J lost 4 bases, V lost 3 bases, and 1 base had no gene match. The CDR3 nucleotides are TGTGCCAGCAGTTATGGGACAGGCACTGAAGCTTTCTTT. Amino acid sequence: CASSYGTGTEAFF.

The sample holds a few counts of this clonotype. The chain combines TRBV14 with TRBJ1-2, with D unresolved. Germline CDR1 is SGHDN and CDR2 is FVKESK. CDR3 length: 13 amino acids. The ends were cut back, 0 bases at V and 5 bases at J, with 7 bases in the middle. CDR3 DNA: TGTGCCAGCAGCCAAGACCTATTTTATGGCTACACCTTC. Protein product: CASSQDLFYGYTF. Based on the CDR3 plus reference TRBV14 and TRBJ1-2, the full variable domain is EAGVTQFPSHSVIEKGQTVTLRCDPISGHDNLYWYRRVMGKEIKFLLHFVKESKQDESGMPNNRFLAERTGGTYSTLKVQPAELEDSGVYFCASSQDLFYGYTFGSGTRLTVV.

This clonotype was detected only a few times. V usage is TRBV24-1 and J usage is TRBJ1-5; no firm D call. V was trimmed by 3 bases and J by 3 bases, leaving 5 bases between them. CDR1 KGHDR and CDR2 SFDVKD come from the germline V gene. This CDR3 contains 13 residues. The CDR3 loop is CATSDVNNQPQHF. DNA for the CDR3: TGTGCCACCAGTGATGTTAACAATCAGCCCCAGCATTTT.

This clonotype came up many times. The rearrangement links TRBV6-2 or TRBV6-3 to TRBJ2-7, with a possible D match to TRBD2 (5 bases). The V gene's germline CDR1 is MNHEY and CDR2 SVGEGT. This CDR3 region has 14 residues. Deletions cut 10 bases from V and 1 base from J, with 17 bases between. This CDR3 reads CATSLVGESYEQYV. The CDR3 DNA follows: TGTGCCACCTCCCTCGTCGGGGAATCCTACGAGCAGTACGTC.

In this sample, this clonotype turned up many times. The rearrangement joins TRBV7-9 to TRBJ2-3; a possible D gene is TRBD1 (5 bases). V lost 2 bases and J lost 3, with 12 bases in between. Germline lookup yields CDR1 SEHNR and CDR2 FQNEAQ (reference sequence). CDR3 length: 15 residues. The CDR3 reads CASSLQGWVTDTQYF. DNA for the CDR3: TGTGCCAGCAGCTTACAGGGATGGGTTACAGATACGCAGTATTTT.

This clonotype came up many times. V gene TRBV20-1 combines with J gene TRBJ1-5, with D hard to call. Germline V gene data show CDR1 as DFQATT and CDR2 as SNEGSKA (reference sequence). The CDR3 is 19 amino acids. With 0 bases removed from V and 0 bases from J, the gap between germline ends came to 21 bases. DNA for the CDR3: TGCAGTGCTAGAGATCCCTTGGGCACAGATGGCTATAGCAATCAGCCCCAGCATTTT. Amino acids: CSARDPLGTDGYSNQPQHF.

The CDR3 loop reads CSARKSNSPLHF. The CDR3 coding sequence is TGCAGTGCTAGAAAGTCTAATTCACCCCTCCACTTT. The chain employs TRBV20-1 and TRBJ1-6, with D uncertain. Germline values: CDR1 DFQATT, CDR2 SNEGSKA (reference sequence). This CDR3 has 12 residues. The ends were cut back, 2 bases at V and 6 bases at J, with 5 bases in the middle.